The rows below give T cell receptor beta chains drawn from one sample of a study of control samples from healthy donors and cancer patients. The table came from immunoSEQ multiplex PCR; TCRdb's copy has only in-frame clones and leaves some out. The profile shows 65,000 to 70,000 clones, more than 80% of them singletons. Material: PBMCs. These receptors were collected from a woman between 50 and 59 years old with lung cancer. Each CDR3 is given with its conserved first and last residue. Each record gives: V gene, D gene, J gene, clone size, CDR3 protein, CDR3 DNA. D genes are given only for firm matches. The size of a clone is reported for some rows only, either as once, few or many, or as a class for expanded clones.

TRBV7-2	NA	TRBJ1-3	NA	CASSRAGTEGNTIYF	TGTGCCAGCAGCCGCGCCGGGACGGAGGGAAACACCATATATTTT
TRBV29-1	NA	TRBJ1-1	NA	CSVDVGGLVGAFF	TGCAGCGTTGATGTGGGGGGTCTAGTAGGAGCTTTCTTT
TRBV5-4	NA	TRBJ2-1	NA	CASSLDSTTYNEQFF	TGTGCCAGCAGCTTGGATAGTACGACCTACAATGAGCAGTTCTTC
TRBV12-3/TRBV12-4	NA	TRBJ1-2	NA	CASSSQGNYGYTF	TGTGCCAGCAGTTCCCAGGGAAATTATGGCTACACCTTC
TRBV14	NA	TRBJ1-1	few	CASSQPNTGKNTEAFF	TGTGCCAGCAGCCAGCCCAATACAGGGAAGAACACTGAAGCTTTCTTT
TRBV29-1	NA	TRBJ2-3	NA	CSVAGSHPNTDTQYF	TGCAGCGTCGCGGGAAGCCATCCTAACACAGATACGCAGTATTTT
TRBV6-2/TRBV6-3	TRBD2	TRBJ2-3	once	CASSYSASGGPGFGNTQYF	TGTGCCAGCAGTTACTCTGCGTCGGGGGGGCCTGGATTTGGAAATACGCAGTATTTT
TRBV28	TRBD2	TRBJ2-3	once	CASSRGGSRPDTQYF	TGTGCCAGCAGTCGGGGGGGGTCTCGGCCAGATACGCAGTATTTT
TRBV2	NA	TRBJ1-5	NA	CASRKGVGGHQPQHF	TGTGCCAGCAGGAAGGGTGTAGGGGGACATCAGCCCCAGCATTTT
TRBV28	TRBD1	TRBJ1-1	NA	CASSLSGGIGTEAFF	TGTGCCAGCAGTTTGTCAGGGGGAATAGGCACTGAAGCTTTCTTT
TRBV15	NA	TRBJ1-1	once	CATSRDVSETFF	TGTGCCACCAGCAGAGATGTCTCAGAAACTTTCTTT
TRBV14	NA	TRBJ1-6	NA	CASSQDQGGIDSPLHF	TGTGCCAGCAGCCAAGATCAGGGTGGTATCGATTCACCCCTCCACTTT
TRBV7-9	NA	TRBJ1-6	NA	CASSLEVENSPLHF	TGTGCCAGCAGCTTAGAGGTGGAGAATTCACCCCTCCACTTT
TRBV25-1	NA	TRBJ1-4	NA	CASSFSEKLFF	TGTGCCAGCAGTTTTTCGGAAAAACTGTTTTTT
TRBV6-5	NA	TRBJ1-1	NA	CASTNFPGTEAFF	TGTGCCAGCACAAACTTTCCCGGGACTGAAGCTTTCTTT
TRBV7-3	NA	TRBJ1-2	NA	CASSPAPGGKQGGGYTF	TGTGCCAGCAGCCCCGCCCCGGGGGGCAAGCAGGGCGGGGGCTACACCTTC
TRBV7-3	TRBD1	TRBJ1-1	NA	CASSRTGANTEAFF	TGTGCCAGCAGCCGGACAGGGGCGAACACTGAAGCTTTCTTT
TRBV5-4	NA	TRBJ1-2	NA	CASSFDGQPYGYTF	TGTGCCAGCAGCTTTGATGGACAGCCCTATGGCTACACCTTC
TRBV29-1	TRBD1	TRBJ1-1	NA	CSASRGTGFTEAFF	TGCAGCGCCTCAAGGGGGACAGGGTTCACTGAAGCTTTCTTT
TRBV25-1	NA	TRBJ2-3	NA	CASSRTRLGTDTQYF	TGTGCCAGCAGTCGGACCAGGTTAGGGACAGATACGCAGTATTTT
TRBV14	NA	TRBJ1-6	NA	CASRISGPEPLHF	TGTGCCAGCCGAATCTCGGGGCCGGAACCCCTCCACTTT
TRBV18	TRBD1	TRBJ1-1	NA	CASSSGTGAMNTEAFF	TGTGCCAGCTCCTCCGGGACAGGGGCGATGAACACTGAAGCTTTCTTT
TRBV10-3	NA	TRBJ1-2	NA	CAISASTNGYTF	TGTGCCATCAGTGCCTCAACAAATGGCTACACCTTC
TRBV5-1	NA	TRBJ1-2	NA	CASSLDGPGGGDGYTF	TGCGCCAGCAGCTTGGATGGTCCTGGCGGGGGCGATGGCTACACCTTC
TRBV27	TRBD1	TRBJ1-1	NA	CASSFQGGANTEAFF	TGTGCCAGCAGTTTCCAGGGGGGAGCAAACACTGAAGCTTTCTTT
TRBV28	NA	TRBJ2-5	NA	CASRRLHQETQYF	TGTGCCAGCCGAAGACTTCACCAAGAGACCCAGTACTTC
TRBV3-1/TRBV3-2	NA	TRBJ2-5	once	CASSPNQGREETQYF	TGTGCCAGCAGCCCCAATCAGGGGAGAGAAGAGACCCAGTACTTC
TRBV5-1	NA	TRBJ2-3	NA	CASSLGLPTDTQYF	TGCGCCAGCAGCTTGGGACTTCCCACAGATACGCAGTATTTT
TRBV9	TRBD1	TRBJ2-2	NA	CASSVDRGVTGELFF	TGTGCCAGCAGCGTAGACAGGGGAGTCACCGGGGAGCTGTTTTTT
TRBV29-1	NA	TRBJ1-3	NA	CSVERGLSGNTIYF	TGCAGCGTTGAAAGAGGCCTCTCTGGAAACACCATATATTTT
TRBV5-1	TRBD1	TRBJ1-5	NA	CASSFYTGGSQPQHF	TGCGCCAGCAGCTTCTATACAGGGGGCTCTCAGCCCCAGCATTTT
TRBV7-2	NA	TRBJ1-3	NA	CASSSGLRPGNTIYF	TGTGCCAGCAGCTCAGGGTTGCGCCCTGGAAACACCATATATTTT
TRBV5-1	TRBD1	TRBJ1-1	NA	CASTVFVRTGGDLNTEAFF	TGCGCCAGCACAGTGTTTGTGAGGACAGGGGGCGATTTGAACACTGAAGCTTTCTTT
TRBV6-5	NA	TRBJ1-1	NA	CASRGAGGQAFF	TGTGCCAGCAGGGGCGCGGGGGGGCAAGCTTTCTTT
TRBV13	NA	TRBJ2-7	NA	CASSSLGGGDYEQYF	TGTGCCAGCAGCTCTCTCGGAGGGGGCGACTACGAGCAGTACTTC
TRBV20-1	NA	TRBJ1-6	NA	CSASPGNTSPLHF	TGCAGTGCTAGTCCAGGGAATACTTCACCCCTCCACTTT
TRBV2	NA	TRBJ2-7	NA	CASSVKGETYEQYF	TGTGCCAGCTCGGTTAAAGGGGAGACCTACGAGCAGTACTTC
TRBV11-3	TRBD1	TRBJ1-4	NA	CASSSSGTVEEKLFF	TGTGCCAGCAGCTCCTCAGGGACAGTCGAAGAAAAACTGTTTTTT
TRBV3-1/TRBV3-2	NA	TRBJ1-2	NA	CASSHITGGRVIRYGYTF	TGTGCCAGCAGCCATATTACCGGCGGGCGGGTTATTAGGTATGGCTACACCTTC
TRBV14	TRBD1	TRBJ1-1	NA	CASSHRRQGWTEAFF	TGTGCCAGCAGCCACCGACGACAGGGGTGGACTGAAGCTTTCTTT
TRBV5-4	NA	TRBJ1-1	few	CASSWDKNTEAFF	TGTGCCAGCAGCTGGGACAAGAACACTGAAGCTTTCTTT
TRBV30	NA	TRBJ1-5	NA	CAWSVALYSNQPQHF	TGTGCCTGGAGTGTAGCACTCTATAGCAATCAGCCCCAGCATTTT
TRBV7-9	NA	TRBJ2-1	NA	CASSLIATYNEQFF	TGTGCCAGCAGCCTGATTGCTACCTACAATGAGCAGTTCTTC
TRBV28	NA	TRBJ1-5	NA	CASRVQREPSNQPQHF	TGTGCCAGCAGGGTACAGCGGGAACCTAGCAATCAGCCCCAGCATTTT
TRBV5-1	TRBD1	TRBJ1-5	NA	CASSRTTGPGQPQHF	TGCGCCAGCAGCAGGACGACAGGGCCGGGACAGCCCCAGCATTTT
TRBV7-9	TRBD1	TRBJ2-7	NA	CASSPEDRGGQYF	TGTGCCAGCAGCCCCGAGGACAGGGGAGGGCAGTACTTC
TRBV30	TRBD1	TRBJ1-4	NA	CAWNGQGAPNEKLFF	TGTGCCTGGAACGGACAGGGGGCCCCTAATGAAAAACTGTTTTTT
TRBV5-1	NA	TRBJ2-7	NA	CASSHGGAGPYEQYF	TGCGCCAGCAGCCATGGGGGCGCGGGCCCCTACGAGCAGTACTTC
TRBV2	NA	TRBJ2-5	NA	CASRRRSQETQYF	TGTGCCAGCAGGAGGAGGAGTCAAGAGACCCAGTACTTC
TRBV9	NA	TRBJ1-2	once	CASSVGEGASWGYTF	TGTGCCAGCAGCGTAGGGGAAGGGGCTTCGTGGGGCTACACCTTC
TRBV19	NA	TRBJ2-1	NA	CASGTWSSYNEQFF	TGTGCCAGTGGGACTTGGAGCTCCTACAATGAGCAGTTCTTC
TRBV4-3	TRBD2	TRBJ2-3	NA	CASSQDVTSGGTDTQYF	TGCGCCAGCAGCCAAGATGTGACTAGCGGAGGCACAGATACGCAGTATTTT
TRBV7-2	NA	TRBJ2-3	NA	CASSGRRNADTQYF	TGTGCCAGCAGCGGCCGGAGGAACGCAGATACGCAGTATTTT
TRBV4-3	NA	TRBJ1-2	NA	CASSQDTGLGYTF	TGCGCCAGCAGCCAAGATACAGGGTTGGGCTACACCTTC